These 9 T cell receptor beta chains originate from one sample sequenced in a study of neurological immune-mediated disorders. TCRdb re-called the 5' RACE reads with MiXCR, one entry per CDR3 protein. Among over 65,000 distinct CDR3 sequences listed, just over 2.5% were seen once. Sample: PBMCs. Receptors were obtained from a woman under 40 with multiple sclerosis.

Ten or more counts support this clonotype. This rearrangement joins TRBV5-1 to TRBJ2-1; 11 bases are a match to TRBD2. The junction had 2 bases not matched to a gene; V was cut back by 4 bases and J by 5 bases. Germline CDR1 reads SGHRS; CDR2 reads YFSETQ. The CDR3 sequence is 14 residues long. In nucleotides, the CDR3 is TGCGCCAGCAGCGGGACTAGCGGTGACAATGAGCAGTTCTTC. The encoded protein is CASSGTSGDNEQFF.

This clonotype has a count of ten or more. The gene calls are TRBV3-1 and TRBJ2-7, with a weak D call TRBD1 (6 bases). Germline CDR1 reads LGHDT; CDR2 reads YNNKEL (reference sequence). The CDR3 has 14 residues. V lost 6 bases to trimming and J lost 6 bases, with 18 bases between them. CDR3 DNA: TGTGCCAGCAGATCCTGGGACAACAAGGCCGAGCAGTACTTC. The encoded protein is CASRSWDNKAEQYF.

This clonotype was detected ten times or more. The chain links TRBV15 to TRBJ1-6, with D unresolved. Germline V lookup: CDR1 LNHNV, CDR2 YYDKDF (reference sequence). The CDR3 is 13 residues long. V lost 1 base, J lost 8 bases, and 6 bases lay in between. This chain's CDR3 is CATSRVGYSPLHF. As DNA, the CDR3 is TGTGCCACCAGCAGAGTGGGTTATTCACCCCTCCACTTT.

This clonotype was seen ten or more times. This chain links TRBV20-1 with TRBJ2-1, with D unresolved. This CDR3 has 14 amino acids. Per the germline V gene, CDR1 is DFQATT and CDR2 is SNEGSKA (reference sequence). The chain's CDR3 is CSVPRLSSYNEQFF. Here the CDR3 DNA reads TGCAGCGTCCCCAGGCTGAGCTCCTACAATGAGCAGTTCTTC.

There are many counts of this clonotype. The genes are TRBV20-1 and TRBJ1-1; TRBD1 aligns across 7 bases. Looked up from germline, CDR1 is DFQATT and CDR2 is SNEGSKA (reference sequence). The J segment lost 1 base and the V segment lost 4 bases, leaving 6 bases of the junction unmatched. CDR3 size: 14 residues. This chain's CDR3 is CSAKRGQTNTEAFF. The CDR3 DNA follows: TGCAGTGCTAAAAGGGGGCAGACGAACACTGAAGCTTTCTTT.

This clonotype was recorded at least ten times. V usage is TRBV28 and J usage is TRBJ2-2; D may be TRBD1 or TRBD2 (5 bases each). The CDR3 has 11 residues. V was shortened by 10 bases and J by 10 bases, with 13 bases between the two germline ends. The germline V gene has CDR1 MDHEN and CDR2 SYDVKM. The CDR3 loop is CATRGTQELFF. Written as DNA, the CDR3 is TGTGCCACCCGAGGGACGCAGGAGCTGTTTTTT.

Ten or more counts support this clonotype. This chain uses TRBV5-6 with TRBJ1-5; D call uncertain. This CDR3 region has 13 residues. V was shortened by 2 bases and J by 6 bases, with 9 bases between the two germline ends. CDR1 is SGHDT and CDR2 is YYEEEE in the germline V gene. The chain's CDR3 is CASSLERAQPQHF. DNA of the CDR3: TGTGCCAGCAGCTTAGAAAGAGCTCAGCCCCAGCATTTT.

This clonotype was detected ten times or more. V and J are TRBV6-4 and TRBJ1-1; 9 bases align to TRBD1. V gave up 6 bases and J gave up 3 bases; unmatched junction bases: 5. This CDR3 contains 14 residues. Germline CDR1 reads MRHNA; CDR2 reads SNTAGT. In nucleotides, the CDR3 is TGTGCCAGCAGCCGCGGGACAGGGCACACTGAAGCTTTCTTT. This translates into CASSRGTGHTEAFF.

This clonotype has at least ten counts. The chain recombines TRBV12-3 or TRBV12-4 with TRBJ1-3; D remains unclear. The CDR3 is 12 amino acids. Trimming removed 6 bases from V and 2 bases from J, with 5 bases in between. In DNA form, the CDR3 reads TGTGCCAGCAGACCTACTGGAAACACCATATATTTT. Encoded protein: CASRPTGNTIYF.